The T cell receptor (beta chain) under discussion was sequenced for a study of naive CD8 T cells in extremely preterm neonates (TCRdb year 2017). Context from the whole study: TCRbeta CDR3 repertoires of sorted naive CD8+ T cells were compared across four age groups: extremely preterm neonates, term neonates, young children and adults. What the study reported, not specific to this receptor: Preterm neonates showed significantly lower iChao1 richness than every other age group (p < 0.05) along with an even clone distribution, indicating a less rich repertoire. To track T cell development within individuals, the authors urged prospective longitudinal studies of preterm and term neonates. A larger fraction of CDR3 nucleotide sequences was shared among preterm neonates (roughly 2.7%) than among term neonates (around 0.4%), young children (around 0.03%) and adults (about 0.01%). Among the limitations the authors pointed out were a small sample size and productive template counts that varied across preterm samples. Compared with the older groups, preterm CDR3s were shorter and closer to germline, carrying fewer N additions and showing less junctional trimming.

Term cord blood came from a few elective full-term cesarean deliveries at about 37-42 weeks of gestation, without labor or rupture of membranes. The study excluded pregnancies involving fetal demise, active maternal HSV infection or known maternal HIV infection. A FACSAria III cell sorter was used to sort live, Annexin V-negative naive CD8+ T cells (CD3+CD8+CD45RA+CCR7+). Between roughly 18,000 and 100,000 naive CD8+ T cells were sorted per sample. Mixed venous-arterial cord blood was collected with preassembled standardized sampling kits. Cord blood stayed at room temperature and was processed within 4 hours after collection. Ficoll-Paque density gradient centrifugation of diluted blood was used to isolate mononuclear cells. Mononuclear cells were cryopreserved in 10% DMSO with about 90% FBS and stored long term at -150°C before sorting. Thawed cells were stained with Annexin V and antibodies against CD3, CD8, CCR7 and CD45RA. The DNeasy Blood and Tissue Kit was used to extract genomic DNA from snap-frozen pellets of sorted cells.

Notes on this clone: What antigen it recognizes has not been identified. No quality values exist for individual bases; no much larger clone is one base distant.

The CDR3, cysteine through phenylalanine, is 15 amino acids long. Here the CDR3 DNA is all that survives: 45 bases in frame from base 1. V is trimmed back by 3 bases and J by 8 bases, and the junction contains 10 bases that no gene match accounts for. Taken from the germline V gene, the CDR1 and CDR2 loops are SGDLS and YYNGEE. TCRbeta CDR3 regions were amplified from genomic DNA by a two-step, bias-controlled multiplex PCR. Primers specific for every TRBV and TRBJ gene segment were included in the multiplex PCR. The immunoSEQ Assay was used to generate TCRbeta repertoire data. As for the original processing: A relative-frequency ratio and a modified nearest-neighbor algorithm were applied to filter and cluster reads so that closely related sequences were merged. IMGT annotation was followed for the assignment of V, D and J genes to CDR3 sequences. Template counts were corrected for PCR amplification bias and quantified by comparison with synthetic TCR CDR3 analog sequences. Only unique productive sequences, defined as in-frame CDR3 sequences without stop codons, were included in the analyses. Clonality, defined as 1 minus Pielou's evenness, and iChao1 richness were computed with the immunoSEQ Analyzer software. JMP was used for statistical testing, with Student's t-test or a non-parametric test applied depending on Shapiro-Wilk normality results. TCRdb carries this immuneACCESS record with in-frame sequences only. Its versions omit some clonotypes, under half of them owing to an unresolved V gene in the studies checked, with the rest unexplained. Clone size and the V and J calls come from that table; the DNA yielded D and trimming. A total of about 7,500 clones appear in this sample, around 98% of them only once. The ten biggest clones cover about 0.35% of the sample.

The rearranged chain carries TRBV9 and TRBJ1-2, with 10 bases aligning to TRBD1. This receptor was identified in a newborn in good health. The sequencing sample was made of naive CD8+ T cells from cord blood. The CDR3 protein sequence reads: CASSGPKGQGDGYTF. In nucleotide form, the sequence is TGTGCCAGCAGCGGCCCTAAAGGACAGGGGGACGGCTACACCTTC. Here the CDR3 is joined to the reference TRBV9 and TRBJ1-2 genes, and the full variable domain is: DSGVTQTPKHLITATGQRVTLRCSPRSGDLSVYWYQQSLDQGLQFLIQYYNGEERAKGNILERFSAQQFPDLHSELNLSSLELGDSALYFCASSGPKGQGDGYTFGSGTRLTVV.